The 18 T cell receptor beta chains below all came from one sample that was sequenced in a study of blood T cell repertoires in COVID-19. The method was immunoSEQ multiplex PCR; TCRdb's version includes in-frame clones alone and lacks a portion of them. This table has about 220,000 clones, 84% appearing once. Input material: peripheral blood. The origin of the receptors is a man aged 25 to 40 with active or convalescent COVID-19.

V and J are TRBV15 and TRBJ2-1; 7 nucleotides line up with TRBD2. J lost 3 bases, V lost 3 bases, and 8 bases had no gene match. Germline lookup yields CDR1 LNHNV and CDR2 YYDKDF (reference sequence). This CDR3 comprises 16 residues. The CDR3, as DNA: TGTGCCACCAGCAGTCCCCGGGGAGGGAGCTACAATGAGCAGTTCTTC. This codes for CATSSPRGGSYNEQFF.

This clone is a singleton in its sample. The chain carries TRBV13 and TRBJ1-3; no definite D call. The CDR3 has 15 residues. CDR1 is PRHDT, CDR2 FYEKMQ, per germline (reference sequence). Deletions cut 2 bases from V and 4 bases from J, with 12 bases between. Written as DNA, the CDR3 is TGTGCCAGCAGCTTATCGGGTGCGGGGGGAAACACCATATATTTT. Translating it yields CASSLSGAGGNTIYF.

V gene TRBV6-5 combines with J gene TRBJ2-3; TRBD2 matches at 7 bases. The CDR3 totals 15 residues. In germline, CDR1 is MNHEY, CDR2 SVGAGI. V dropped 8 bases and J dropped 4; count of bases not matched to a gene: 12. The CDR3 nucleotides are TGTGCCAGCCGGGGGGTGGGTCTTGGGGCAGATACGCAGTATTTT. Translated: CASRGVGLGADTQYF.

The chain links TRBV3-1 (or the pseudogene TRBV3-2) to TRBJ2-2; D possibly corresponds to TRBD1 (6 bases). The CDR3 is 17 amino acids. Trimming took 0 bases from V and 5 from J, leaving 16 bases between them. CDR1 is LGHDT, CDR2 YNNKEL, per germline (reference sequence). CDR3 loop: CASSQDGGFVPTGELFF. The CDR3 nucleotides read TGTGCCAGCAGCCAAGATGGGGGCTTCGTGCCAACCGGGGAGCTGTTTTTT.

As DNA, the CDR3 is TGTGCCAGCAGCTCAAATGAGGGACTAGCGGTTTACAATGAGCAGTTCTTC. This encodes CASSSNEGLAVYNEQFF. This chain connects TRBV5-6 to TRBJ2-1; 11 bases line up with TRBD2. The germline CDR1 and CDR2 sequences are SGHDT and YYEEEE. The V gene end was trimmed by 3 bases and the J gene end by 4 bases; junction bases not matched to a gene: 9. There are 17 residues in the CDR3.

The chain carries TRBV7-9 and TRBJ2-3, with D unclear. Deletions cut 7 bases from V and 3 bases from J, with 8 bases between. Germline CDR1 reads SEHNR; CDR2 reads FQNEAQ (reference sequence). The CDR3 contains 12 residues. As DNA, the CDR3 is TGTGCCAGCATGTCGAGGACAGATACGCAGTATTTT. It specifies CASMSRTDTQYF.

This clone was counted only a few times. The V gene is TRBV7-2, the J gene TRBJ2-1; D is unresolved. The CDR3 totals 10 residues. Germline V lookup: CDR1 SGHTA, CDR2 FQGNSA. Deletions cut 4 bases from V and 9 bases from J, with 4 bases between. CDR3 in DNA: TGTGCCAGCAGCTACGGTGAGCAGTTCTTC. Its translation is CASSYGEQFF.

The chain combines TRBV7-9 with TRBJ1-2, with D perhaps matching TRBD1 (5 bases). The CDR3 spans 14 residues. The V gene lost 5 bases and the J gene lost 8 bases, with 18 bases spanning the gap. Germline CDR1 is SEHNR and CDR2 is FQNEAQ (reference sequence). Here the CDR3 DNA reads TGTGCCAGCAGCGTAGGGGCCAGCCGAGGGGGCTACACCTTC. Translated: CASSVGASRGGYTF.

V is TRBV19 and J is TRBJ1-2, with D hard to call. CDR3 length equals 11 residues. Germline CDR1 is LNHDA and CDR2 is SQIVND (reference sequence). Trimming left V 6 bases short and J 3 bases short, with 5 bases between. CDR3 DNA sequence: TGTGCCAGTAGGCGTGACTATGGCTACACCTTC. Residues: CASRRDYGYTF.

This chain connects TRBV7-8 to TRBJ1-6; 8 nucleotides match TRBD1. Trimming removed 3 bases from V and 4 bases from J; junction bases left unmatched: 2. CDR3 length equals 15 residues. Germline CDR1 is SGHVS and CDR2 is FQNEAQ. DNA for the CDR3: TGTGCCAGCAGCTTGGGACAGGCTTATAATTCACCCCTCCACTTT. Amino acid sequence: CASSLGQAYNSPLHF.

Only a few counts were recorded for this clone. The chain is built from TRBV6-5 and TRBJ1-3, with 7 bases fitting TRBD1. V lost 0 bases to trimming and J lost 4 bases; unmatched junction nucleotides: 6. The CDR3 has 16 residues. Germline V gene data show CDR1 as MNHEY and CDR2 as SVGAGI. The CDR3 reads CASSYSRQGGGNTIYF. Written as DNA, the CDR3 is TGTGCCAGCAGTTACTCTCGACAGGGCGGAGGAAACACCATATATTTT.

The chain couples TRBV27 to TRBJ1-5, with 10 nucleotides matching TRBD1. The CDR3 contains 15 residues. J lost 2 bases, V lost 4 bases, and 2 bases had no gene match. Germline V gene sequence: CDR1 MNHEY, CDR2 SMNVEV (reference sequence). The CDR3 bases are TGTGCCAGCAGTTCTGGGACAGGGGGCAATCAGCCCCAGCATTTT. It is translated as CASSSGTGGNQPQHF.

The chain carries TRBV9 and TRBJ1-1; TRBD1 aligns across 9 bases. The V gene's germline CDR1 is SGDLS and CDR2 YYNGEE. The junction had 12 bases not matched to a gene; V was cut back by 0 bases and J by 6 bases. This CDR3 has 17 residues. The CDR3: CASSVAGTGFLGAEAFF. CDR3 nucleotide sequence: TGTGCCAGCAGCGTAGCCGGGACAGGGTTTCTGGGAGCTGAAGCTTTCTTT.

The CDR3 protein is CASSQVIYEQYF. Written as DNA, the CDR3 is TGTGCCAGCAGCCAAGTCATCTACGAGCAGTACTTC. The chain has TRBV3-1 (or the pseudogene TRBV3-2) and TRBJ2-7; no definite D call. Germline V lookup: CDR1 LGHDT, CDR2 YNNKEL (reference sequence). V was trimmed by 1 base and J by 3 bases, leaving 4 bases between them. The CDR3 is 12 amino acids.

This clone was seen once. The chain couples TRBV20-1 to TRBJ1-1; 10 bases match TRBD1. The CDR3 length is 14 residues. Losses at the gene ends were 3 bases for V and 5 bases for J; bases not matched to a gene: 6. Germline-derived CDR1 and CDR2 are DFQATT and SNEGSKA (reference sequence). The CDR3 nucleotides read TGCAGTGCTAGTGGTGGACAGGGGGAGACTGAAGCTTTCTTT. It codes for CSASGGQGETEAFF.

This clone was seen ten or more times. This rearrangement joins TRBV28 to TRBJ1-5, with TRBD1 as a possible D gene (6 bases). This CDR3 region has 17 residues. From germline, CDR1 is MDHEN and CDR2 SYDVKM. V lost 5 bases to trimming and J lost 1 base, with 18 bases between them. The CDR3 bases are TGTGCCAGCAGTCCCCCGAACAGGGTGCGAAGCAATCAGCCCCAGCATTTT. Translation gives CASSPPNRVRSNQPQHF.

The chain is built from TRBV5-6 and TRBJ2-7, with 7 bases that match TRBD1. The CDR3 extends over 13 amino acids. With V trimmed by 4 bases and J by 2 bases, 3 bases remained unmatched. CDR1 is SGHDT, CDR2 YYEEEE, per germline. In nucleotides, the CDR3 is TGTGCCAGCAGCCAGGGGGTTACCTACGAGCAGTACTTC. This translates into CASSQGVTYEQYF.

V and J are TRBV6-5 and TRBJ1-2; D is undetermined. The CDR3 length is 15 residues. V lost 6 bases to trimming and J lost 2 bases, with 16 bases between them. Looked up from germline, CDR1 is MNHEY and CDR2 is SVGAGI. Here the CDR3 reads CASRPPGGPNYGYTF. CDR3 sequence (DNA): TGTGCCAGCAGACCCCCGGGAGGACCGAACTATGGCTACACCTTC.